Listed here are 19 T cell receptor beta chains from one sample, sequenced in a study of T-cell memory formation after mild COVID-19. TCRdb reprocessed the 5' RACE reads with MiXCR, giving one entry per CDR3 protein. This sample has 350,000 to 500,000 distinct CDR3 sequences, with roughly 18% found just once. The sample was PBMCs or a T cell subset sorted from them (not recorded which). Receptors originate from a man aged 18 to 30 who had mild COVID-19 (a few samples of this study predate the infection). Cell type and time point are not known.

This clonotype was seen only a few times. V and J are TRBV19 and TRBJ2-2, with D hard to call. Trimming shortened V by 10 bases and J by 6 bases, and 18 bases separated the two germline ends. Germline assignment: CDR1 LNHDA and CDR2 SQIVND (reference sequence). This CDR3 spans 14 amino acids. The chain's CDR3 is CATSPGLGSGELFF. For the CDR3, the DNA is TGTGCCACTTCCCCTGGTTTGGGGTCCGGGGAGCTGTTTTTT.

The chain carries TRBV25-1 and TRBJ2-7; tentatively, D is TRBD2 (6 bases). The V and J ends lost 2 bases and 2 bases respectively, with 10 bases between them. This CDR3 is 14 amino acids long. Germline V lookup: CDR1 MGHDK, CDR2 SYGVNS. This CDR3 is CASSERGYPYEQYV. In nucleotides, the CDR3 is TGTGCCAGCAGTGAACGGGGGTATCCCTACGAGCAGTACGTC.

The chain couples TRBV10-3 to TRBJ2-3, with D possibly TRBD1 on 6 matching bases. V lost 7 bases and J 0 bases, leaving 11 bases between the germline ends. Germline CDR1 and CDR2: ENHRY and SYGVKD. The length of the CDR3 is 14 residues. As DNA, the CDR3 is TGTGCCATCACCCCGGGACAAAGCACAGATACGCAGTATTTT. As protein: CAITPGQSTDTQYF.

V usage is TRBV7-9 and J usage is TRBJ1-5; 7 bases line up with TRBD1. The CDR3 extends over 18 amino acids. CDR1 SEHNR and CDR2 FQNEAQ come from the germline V gene (reference sequence). V shed 1 base, J shed 0 bases, and the junction held 9 bases outside the gene matches. CDR3 in DNA: TGTGCCAGCAGCTTAGGGATAGGGGGCCGACATAGCAATCAGCCCCAGCATTTT. Its protein product is CASSLGIGGRHSNQPQHF. The whole variable domain, remainder taken from reference TRBV7-9 and TRBJ1-5, is DTGVSQNPRHKITKRGQNVTFRCDPISEHNRLYWYRQTLGQGPEFLTYFQNEAQLEKSRLLSDRFSAERPKGSFSTLEIQRTEQGDSAMYLCASSLGIGGRHSNQPQHFGDGTRLSIL.

The chain recombines TRBV28 with TRBJ2-1, with D perhaps matching TRBD2 (6 bases). Between the trimmed V and J ends, which lost 2 bases and 9 bases, there was a span of 14 bases. CDR1 is MDHEN and CDR2 is SYDVKM in the germline V gene. The CDR3 loop spans 14 amino acids. The CDR3: CASSLRRGLSEQFF. The CDR3 DNA sequence: TGTGCCAGCAGTTTAAGGAGGGGTTTAAGTGAGCAGTTCTTC.

This clonotype appeared a few times. The chain employs TRBV7-6 and TRBJ1-6, with no clear D. Trimming took off 2 bases at V and 11 bases at J, with 13 bases between the two ends. This CDR3 has 14 residues. Germline CDR1 SGHVS, CDR2 FNYEAQ. The CDR3 DNA reads TGTGCCAGCAGCTTAAGCCACGGGCGGCCACCCCTCCACTTT. Its protein is CASSLSHGRPPLHF.

There are many counts of this clonotype. The gene calls are TRBV19 and TRBJ1-5; no reliable D call. Trimming shortened V by 2 bases and J by 9 bases, and 11 bases separated the two germline ends. The length of the CDR3 is 13 residues. Germline V gene data show CDR1 as LNHDA and CDR2 as SQIVND (reference sequence). The CDR3 here is CASSISASLPQHF. DNA for the CDR3: TGTGCCAGTAGTATATCTGCATCATTGCCCCAGCATTTT.

This clonotype was seen more than once but under ten times. A junction end diverges from the germline sequence, so it may reflect a read error. CDR3: CASSVTTGDEQYF. CDR3 coding DNA: TGTGCCAGCAGCGTAACGACAGGGGACGAGCAGTACTTC. The rearrangement uses TRBV7-3 and TRBJ2-7, with 8 bases that match TRBD1. CDR3 length equals 13 residues. Germline CDR1 is SGHTA and CDR2 is FQGTGA.

The chain joins TRBV7-2 to TRBJ2-3; 14 positions match TRBD2. The trim removed 2 bases at V and 14 bases at J, leaving 9 bases unmatched. Germline V gives CDR1 SGHTA, CDR2 FQGNSA. This CDR3 region has 15 residues. This CDR3 is CASSLRGLAGGQSYF. The CDR3 DNA reads TGTGCCAGCAGCTTAAGAGGACTAGCGGGGGGACAGTCGTATTTT.

The chain carries TRBV6-6 and TRBJ2-7; 12 bases align to TRBD2. CDR3 size: 16 residues. V gave up 2 bases and J gave up 3 bases; unmatched junction bases: 5. CDR1 and CDR2 from the germline V gene are MNHNY and SVGAGI (reference sequence). CDR3 region: CASSYPSGGGYYEQYF. The DNA for the CDR3 is TGTGCCAGCAGTTACCCTAGCGGGGGGGGTTACTACGAGCAGTACTTC.

The chain carries TRBV5-1 and TRBJ2-7; either TRBD1 or TRBD2 may fit D (6 bases each). This CDR3 region has 15 residues. V dropped 0 bases and J dropped 2 bases, with 12 bases sitting between them. Germline lookup yields CDR1 SGHRS and CDR2 YFSETQ. The CDR3 spells CASSLAYGGPYEQYF. The CDR3 nucleotides are TGCGCCAGCAGCTTGGCGTACGGGGGCCCCTACGAGCAGTACTTC.

This clonotype was detected only a few times. V usage is TRBV5-1 and J usage is TRBJ2-7; 7 bases are shared with TRBD2. The CDR3 loop spans 14 amino acids. Germline V gene sequence: CDR1 SGHRS, CDR2 YFSETQ. Germline trimming cut 5 bases from V and 3 bases from J; bases unmatched to any gene: 8. This CDR3 reads CASRAPGGGYEQYF. The DNA of the CDR3 is TGCGCCAGCAGGGCGCCGGGGGGAGGCTACGAGCAGTACTTC.

The V call is TRBV15, the J call TRBJ1-5, with a possible D match to TRBD1 (5 bases). This CDR3 spans 15 amino acids. Germline V gene data show CDR1 as LNHNV and CDR2 as YYDKDF (reference sequence). V was cut by 0 bases and J by 0 bases, with 6 bases left in between. The CDR3 coding sequence is TGTGCCACCAGCAGAGACACAGGTAGCAATCAGCCCCAGCATTTT. Residues: CATSRDTGSNQPQHF.

This clonotype has just a few counts. The rearrangement uses TRBV19 and TRBJ1-2; D is uncertain. Germline V lookup: CDR1 LNHDA, CDR2 SQIVND (reference sequence). The V end lost 5 bases, the J end lost 0 bases, and 13 bases lay between the germline ends. The CDR3 loop spans 15 amino acids. The CDR3 nucleotides are TGTGCCAGTAGTTCCTGGGAGCACCCTAACTATGGCTACACCTTC. Its translation is CASSSWEHPNYGYTF.

This clonotype turned up a few times. This rearrangement joins TRBV9 to TRBJ2-5, with D hard to call. Germline V gene lookup returns CDR1 SGDLS and CDR2 YYNGEE. The CDR3 extends over 13 amino acids. With 3 bases removed from V and 1 base from J, the gap between germline ends came to 7 bases. CDR3 nucleotide sequence: TGTGCCAGCAGCGCGGCTTCCCAAGAGACCCAGTACTTC. Its protein product is CASSAASQETQYF.

V is TRBV7-2 and J is TRBJ2-1; D not certain. CDR1 is SGHTA and CDR2 is FQGNSA in the germline V gene. V lost 2 bases, J lost 0 bases, and 14 bases lay in between. The CDR3 loop spans 17 amino acids. CDR3 sequence reads: CASSLRPTRSSYNEQFF. Written as DNA, the CDR3 is TGTGCCAGCAGCTTAAGACCGACCAGGAGCTCCTACAATGAGCAGTTCTTC.

This clonotype was seen more than once but under ten times. Its ends do not fully match the called genes, so a read error is possible. V gene TRBV5-1 combines with J gene TRBJ2-1; D tentatively fits TRBD1 or TRBD2 (7 bases each). In germline, CDR1 is SGHRS, CDR2 YFSETQ. This CDR3 has 15 residues. CDR3 sequence: CANSLLPGGGNEQFF. In DNA, the CDR3 is TGCGCCAACAGCTTGCTGCCAGGGGGGGGCAATGAGCAGTTCTTC.

This clonotype has at least ten counts. This sequence joins TRBV5-1 and TRBJ2-1; D unresolved. V gave up 6 bases and J gave up 5 bases, with 6 bases separating them. The CDR3 is made up of 11 amino acids. The germline V gene has CDR1 SGHRS and CDR2 YFSETQ. CDR3 amino acids: CASIANNEQFF. The CDR3 nucleotides are TGCGCCAGCATTGCCAACAATGAGCAGTTCTTC.

The chain is built from TRBV20-1 and TRBJ2-5; TRBD1 matches 11 bases. CDR1 and CDR2 (germline): DFQATT, SNEGSKA (reference sequence). Losses at the gene ends were 7 bases for V and 7 bases for J; bases not matched to a gene: 11. The CDR3 length is 14 residues. As DNA, the CDR3 is TGCAGTGGTCTCGGACAGGGGGCTAGTGGGACCCAGTACTTC. Encoded protein: CSGLGQGASGTQYF.